The 8 T cell receptor beta chains below all came from one sample that was sequenced in a study of T cell repertoires in cytomegalovirus infection. TCRdb analysed the reads with MiXCR anew, one entry per CDR3 protein. The sample has some 300,000 distinct CDR3 sequences, around a sixth seen once. Sequenced: PBMCs. These receptors all come from a human donor in good health (CMV status not recorded). Some clones in this sample may be carry-over from other donors' samples.

In its sample, this clonotype was seen a few times. The CDR3 nucleotides are TGTGCCAGCAGTCGACAGGCCCGGACTGAAGCTTTCTTT. Protein sequence: CASSRQARTEAFF. The J gene is TRBJ1-1, the V gene TRBV12-3 or TRBV12-4; maybe TRBD1 (6 bases). The CDR3 covers 13 residues. V shed 5 bases and J shed 5 bases, with 12 bases lying between them.

This clonotype was detected many times. The chain combines TRBV12-5 with TRBJ1-6, with a tentative D call TRBD1 (6 bases). V lost 6 bases and J 11 bases, leaving 11 bases between the germline ends. Germline V CDR1 and CDR2: LGHNT, FRNRAP. CDR3 length equals 12 residues. The CDR3 reads CASGQGFPPLHF. For the CDR3, the DNA is TGTGCTAGTGGCCAGGGGTTCCCACCCCTCCACTTT.

Many counts were recorded for this clonotype. This chain joins TRBV7-2 and TRBJ1-2, with 8 positions matching TRBD1. The CDR3 runs 14 residues. The germline gives CDR1 SGHTA, CDR2 FQGNSA. V lost 2 bases, J lost 2 bases, and 1 base stayed unmatched. CDR3 amino acids: CASSLWTGNYGYTF. In nucleotides, the CDR3 is TGTGCCAGCAGCTTATGGACAGGGAACTATGGCTACACCTTC.

The chain couples TRBV6-5 to TRBJ1-4, with a possible D match to TRBD1 (5 bases). The CDR3 is made up of 16 amino acids. Germline CDR1 is MNHEY and CDR2 is SVGAGI. V lost 6 bases, J lost 7 bases, and 21 bases lay in between. The CDR3 nucleotides are TGTGCCAGCAGCCCCGGGACCTCGATATCGGGTGAAAAACTGTTTTTT. This encodes CASSPGTSISGEKLFF.

The gene calls are TRBV20-1 and TRBJ2-7; TRBD1 or TRBD2 may be the D gene (5 bases each). V was pared by 0 bases and J by 3 bases, with 9 bases between. The CDR3 has 13 residues. Per germline, CDR1 DFQATT and CDR2 SNEGSKA (reference sequence). CDR3 nucleotides: TGCAGTGCTAGAGACGGGACCCTCTACGAGCAGTACTTC. Translation gives CSARDGTLYEQYF.

As DNA, the CDR3 is TGTGCCAGCAGCCCAGAGCCCGCCGTAGGAGAGCTGTTTTTT. Amino acid sequence: CASSPEPAVGELFF. J is TRBJ2-2 and V is TRBV7-6; no clear D gene. Germline V lookup: CDR1 SGHVS, CDR2 FNYEAQ. Trimming stripped 5 bases from V and 11 bases from J, with 18 bases between. CDR3 size: 14 residues. The full variable domain, its missing parts supplied by reference TRBV7-6 and TRBJ2-2, is GAGVSQSPRYKVTKRGQDVALRCDPISGHVSLYWYRQALGQGPEFLTYFNYEAQQDKSGLPNDRFSAERPEGSISTLTIQRTEQRDSAMYRCASSPEPAVGELFFGEGSRLTVL.

The chain couples TRBV29-1 to TRBJ1-1; D not certain. This CDR3 is 12 amino acids long. Between the trimmed V and J ends, which lost 1 base and 4 bases, there was a span of 7 bases. In germline, CDR1 is SQVTM, CDR2 ANQGSEA. The CDR3 nucleotides read TGCAGCGTTGAAGGGGCGGGCACTGAAGCTTTCTTT. Amino acid sequence: CSVEGAGTEAFF.

The chain uses TRBV9 and TRBJ2-3; D gene uncertain. CDR3 size: 14 residues. V shed 4 bases and J shed 2 bases, with 11 bases lying between them. The germline CDR1 and CDR2 sequences are SGDLS and YYNGEE. The CDR3 DNA reads TGTGCCAGCAGCTTTCTTCAACCCACAGATACGCAGTATTTT. Amino acid sequence: CASSFLQPTDTQYF.